What follows are 27 T cell receptor beta chains derived from one specimen sequenced in a study of shared clonotypes between healthy human individuals. The repertoire was sequenced with immunoSEQ multiplex PCR; TCRdb's copy has only in-frame clones and lacks some. This sample has around 2.5 million clones, with 80% to 95% found just once. Input material: naive CD4+ T cells from PBMCs. Subset given: CD45RA+ positively selected. The receptors come from a man aged 18-30 years in good health. Some clones in this sample may be carry-over from other donors' samples.

V is TRBV10-3 and J is TRBJ2-1; TRBD2 agrees at 11 bases. CDR1 and CDR2 (germline): ENHRY, SYGVKD. The V segment lost 2 bases and the J segment 5 bases; nucleotides outside the gene matches: 5. The CDR3 has 16 amino acids. The CDR3 DNA follows: TGTGCCATCAGTGAGGCGACTAGCGGGACACACAATGAGCAGTTCTTC. Protein product: CAISEATSGTHNEQFF.

The rearrangement joins TRBV25-1 to TRBJ2-1; no definite D call. The CDR3 is 12 amino acids. The germline V gene encodes CDR1 MGHDK and CDR2 SYGVNS. V lost 3 bases to trimming and J lost 5 bases, with 5 bases between them. CDR3 residues: CASSEPNNEQFF. CDR3 coding DNA: TGTGCCAGCAGTGAGCCCAACAATGAGCAGTTCTTC.

The chain uses TRBV2 and TRBJ1-1, with 8 bases fitting TRBD1. Germline values: CDR1 SNHLY, CDR2 FYNNEI. With V trimmed by 4 bases and J by 6 bases, 7 bases remained unmatched. This CDR3 region has 14 residues. The CDR3 spells CASSASRGQAEAFF. In DNA, the CDR3 is TGTGCCAGCAGTGCCTCCAGGGGGCAGGCTGAAGCTTTCTTT.

This chain uses TRBV7-2 with TRBJ1-4; 7 bases fit TRBD1. V lost 3 bases to trimming and J lost 3 bases; unmatched junction nucleotides: 4. This CDR3 contains 15 residues. Germline CDR1 SGHTA, CDR2 FQGNSA. CDR3 DNA sequence: TGTGCCAGCAGCTTTTCCGGGACAGCTAATGAAAAACTGTTTTTT. Translation: CASSFSGTANEKLFF.

The chain is built from TRBV7-3 and TRBJ2-1; D is perhaps TRBD2 (6 bases). Trimming took 0 bases from V and 7 from J, leaving 13 bases between them. The V gene's germline CDR1 is SGHTA and CDR2 FQGTGA. CDR3 length equals 15 residues. Written as DNA, the CDR3 is TGTGCCAGCAGCTTAACAGGGGACTCATTGAATGAGCAGTTCTTC. As protein: CASSLTGDSLNEQFF.

The gene calls are TRBV5-1 and TRBJ2-2; TRBD2 matches 7 bases. Trimming at V came to 5 bases and at J to 5 bases, leaving 12 bases not matched to a gene. Germline V gene sequence: CDR1 SGHRS, CDR2 YFSETQ. This CDR3 contains 16 residues. The chain's CDR3 is CASRASGSVGTGELFF. In nucleotides, the CDR3 is TGCGCCAGCAGGGCTAGCGGCTCCGTGGGAACCGGGGAGCTGTTTTTT.

The chain links TRBV5-1 to TRBJ1-1; unclear D gene. CDR3 length equals 15 residues. Germline-derived CDR1 and CDR2 are SGHRS and YFSETQ. Trimming stripped 0 bases from V and 1 base from J, with 10 bases between. CDR3 loop: CASSLDGVTNTEAFF. CDR3 sequence (DNA): TGCGCCAGCAGCTTGGATGGGGTAACGAACACTGAAGCTTTCTTT.

The chain joins TRBV7-2 to TRBJ2-5; TRBD2 matches at 13 bases. The CDR3 extends over 16 amino acids. CDR1 is SGHTA, CDR2 FQGNSA, per germline. The ends lost 4 bases at V and 4 bases at J; junction bases unmatched: 6. The CDR3 spells CASSSARLAGGETQYF. The DNA of the CDR3 is TGTGCCAGCAGCTCTGCGCGACTAGCGGGAGGAGAGACCCAGTACTTC.

CDR3 in DNA: TGTGCCAGCAGCGTAGAGCCCAGTGCCTACGAGCAGTACTTC. It yields the protein CASSVEPSAYEQYF. This sequence joins TRBV9 and TRBJ2-7; D remains ambiguous. V shed 0 bases and J shed 2 bases, with 9 bases lying between them. This CDR3 spans 14 amino acids. Germline values: CDR1 SGDLS, CDR2 YYNGEE.

The rearrangement links TRBV5-6 to TRBJ2-2; D could derive from TRBD1 or TRBD2 (5 bases each). The CDR3 contains 16 residues. Deletions cut 4 bases from V and 2 bases from J, with 15 bases between. Per the germline V gene, CDR1 is SGHDT and CDR2 is YYEEEE. The chain's CDR3 is CASSPPPGRNTGELFF. CDR3 DNA sequence: TGTGCCAGCAGCCCGCCCCCAGGGAGAAACACCGGGGAGCTGTTTTTT.

V is TRBV14 and J is TRBJ1-1; a weak D match, TRBD1 (5 bases). V lost 3 bases to trimming and J lost 4 bases, with 18 bases between them. The CDR3 has 16 residues. Per the germline V gene, CDR1 is SGHDN and CDR2 is FVKESK. The CDR3 loop reads CASSQEALWGRTEAFF. The DNA for the CDR3 is TGTGCCAGCAGCCAGGAGGCCTTATGGGGCCGCACTGAAGCTTTCTTT.

The chain combines TRBV28 with TRBJ2-3, with 7 bases lining up with TRBD2. Germline assignment: CDR1 MDHEN and CDR2 SYDVKM. The CDR3 sequence is 16 residues long. Trimming removed 5 bases from V and 6 bases from J; junction bases left unmatched: 14. The CDR3 reads CASSLDLSGPGDTQYF. The CDR3 DNA reads as TGTGCCAGCAGTCTCGACCTTAGCGGGCCGGGGGATACGCAGTATTTT.

This clone occurred once. This CDR3 reads CASSVKVRQEYNEQFF. The CDR3 DNA is TGTGCCAGCAGCGTAAAAGTCAGACAGGAGTACAATGAGCAGTTCTTC. This chain links TRBV9 with TRBJ2-1, with a possible D match to TRBD1 (6 bases). V was pared by 1 base and J by 4 bases, with 15 bases between. Per the germline V gene, CDR1 is SGDLS and CDR2 is YYNGEE. CDR3 length equals 16 residues.

V gene TRBV5-1 combines with J gene TRBJ1-2; a weak D match, TRBD1 (6 bases). CDR3 size: 14 residues. Germline CDR1 reads SGHRS; CDR2 reads YFSETQ. Trimming pared 4 bases from V and 4 bases from J, leaving 14 bases between. The CDR3 loop reads CASSTETGVYGYTF. The DNA of the CDR3 is TGCGCCAGCAGCACAGAGACAGGAGTCTATGGCTACACCTTC.

The V gene is TRBV28, the J gene TRBJ1-1; D gene unclear. There are 13 residues in the CDR3. The V gene lost 2 bases and the J gene lost 3 bases, with 7 bases spanning the gap. Germline V gives CDR1 MDHEN, CDR2 SYDVKM. CDR3 in DNA: TGTGCCAGCAGTTTAAAAAGGGACACTGAAGCTTTCTTT. Translation gives CASSLKRDTEAFF.

A remark on this clone: Within the sample, other DNA sequences also encode this same CDR3. CDR3 loop: CASSIRGSYNEQFF. CDR3 bases: TGTGCCAGTAGTATCCGGGGCTCCTACAATGAGCAGTTCTTC. V is TRBV19 and J is TRBJ2-1; D may be TRBD2 (5 bases). The CDR3 totals 14 residues. The germline V gene encodes CDR1 LNHDA and CDR2 SQIVND (reference sequence). The ends were cut back, 3 bases at V and 0 bases at J, with 6 bases in the middle.

The chain recombines TRBV14 with TRBJ2-7, with 7 nucleotides matching TRBD2. J lost 5 bases, V lost 1 base, and 23 bases had no gene match. Germline V lookup: CDR1 SGHDN, CDR2 FVKESK. CDR3 size: 20 residues. The CDR3 coding sequence is TGTGCCAGCAGCCAAGTTGCGGGAGTAAGCACCCAGAGGCGATTAAACGAGCAGTACTTC. Translated: CASSQVAGVSTQRRLNEQYF.

V gene TRBV11-2 combines with J gene TRBJ1-3; D might be TRBD1 (5 bases). Trimming cost V 4 bases and J 0 bases, with 16 bases left between them. Germline V CDR1 and CDR2: SGHAT, FQNNGV. The CDR3 has 17 amino acids. CDR3 residues: CASSSRDPQSSGNTIYF. CDR3 coding DNA: TGTGCCAGCAGCTCCCGGGACCCCCAGAGCTCTGGAAACACCATATATTTT.

The J gene is TRBJ1-6, the V gene TRBV5-1, with TRBD1 matching over 9 bases. V lost 4 bases, J lost 7 bases, and 9 bases stayed unmatched. The germline V gene encodes CDR1 SGHRS and CDR2 YFSETQ. CDR3 length: 16 residues. In nucleotides, the CDR3 is TGCGCCAGCAGCCTGGACTGGGACAGGGAGAATTCACCCCTCCACTTT. Translated, it gives CASSLDWDRENSPLHF.

This chain connects TRBV10-3 to TRBJ1-1; 12 nucleotides match TRBD1. Germline trimming cut 11 bases from V and 0 bases from J; bases unmatched to any gene: 13. This CDR3 has 17 residues. Germline V gene sequence: CDR1 ENHRY, CDR2 SYGVKD. The CDR3 reads CARGQGARIGVNTEAFF. The DNA for the CDR3 is TGTGCCCGGGGACAGGGGGCGCGAATCGGGGTGAACACTGAAGCTTTCTTT.

CDR3 DNA: TGTGCCAGCAGCTTGGGGGTACAGCCCCAGCATTTT. It is translated as CASSLGVQPQHF. The rearrangement joins TRBV5-6 to TRBJ1-5; D unclear. This CDR3 region has 12 residues. Trimming took off 0 bases at V and 7 bases at J, with 5 bases between the two ends. Germline V gene data show CDR1 as SGHDT and CDR2 as YYEEEE.

This clone was observed once. The chain employs TRBV19 and TRBJ1-1; the match to TRBD1 covers 7 bases. The CDR3 has 15 amino acids. J lost 1 base, V lost 2 bases, and 4 bases had no gene match. Germline V gene data show CDR1 as LNHDA and CDR2 as SQIVND (reference sequence). The CDR3 nucleotides are TGTGCCAGTAGTATATTGGGACAGTCGAACACTGAAGCTTTCTTT. As protein: CASSILGQSNTEAFF.

This chain connects TRBV7-9 to TRBJ2-1, with D perhaps matching TRBD2 (6 bases). The CDR3 sequence is 15 residues long. V lost 5 bases and J lost 5, with 16 bases in between. Germline values: CDR1 SEHNR, CDR2 FQNEAQ (reference sequence). The CDR3 bases are TGTGCCAGCAGCCCCCGGGGGTTGCGGGACAATGAGCAGTTCTTC. Protein product: CASSPRGLRDNEQFF.

The J gene is TRBJ2-2, the V gene TRBV2; D is tentatively TRBD1 or TRBD2 (6 bases each). Trimming cost V 6 bases and J 4 bases, with 15 bases left between them. CDR3 length: 15 residues. Germline CDR1 SNHLY, CDR2 FYNNEI. The CDR3 loop reads CASRVLGGTTGELFF. The CDR3 DNA follows: TGTGCCAGCAGGGTTTTAGGGGGGACCACCGGGGAGCTGTTTTTT.

This chain connects TRBV21-1 to TRBJ1-1; whether TRBD1, the table's D call, matches the DNA was not checked. TRBV21-1 counts as a pseudogene. There are 15 residues in the CDR3. As DNA, the CDR3 is TGTGCCAGCCCAGGGGACAGGGAAGTTAACACTGAAGCTTTCTTT. Translating gives CASPGDREVNTEAFF.

The CDR3 spells CASSQNLAGGVYNEQFF. The CDR3 bases are TGCGCCAGCAGCCAGAATCTAGCGGGGGGCGTCTACAATGAGCAGTTCTTC. This chain links TRBV4-1 with TRBJ2-1; 11 bases line up with TRBD2. CDR1 and CDR2 (germline): MGHRA, YSYEKL. Trimming cost V 3 bases and J 3 bases; bases outside gene matches: 7. The CDR3 runs to 17 residues.

V gene TRBV11-2 combines with J gene TRBJ2-1, with TRBD2 identical over 12 bases. With V trimmed by 0 bases and J by 13 bases, 7 bases remained unmatched. From germline, CDR1 is SGHAT and CDR2 FQNNGV. The CDR3 is made up of 15 amino acids. CDR3 coding DNA: TGTGCCAGCAGCTTAGACCGGACTAGCGGGATTCCCCAGTTCTTC. Translation: CASSLDRTSGIPQFF.